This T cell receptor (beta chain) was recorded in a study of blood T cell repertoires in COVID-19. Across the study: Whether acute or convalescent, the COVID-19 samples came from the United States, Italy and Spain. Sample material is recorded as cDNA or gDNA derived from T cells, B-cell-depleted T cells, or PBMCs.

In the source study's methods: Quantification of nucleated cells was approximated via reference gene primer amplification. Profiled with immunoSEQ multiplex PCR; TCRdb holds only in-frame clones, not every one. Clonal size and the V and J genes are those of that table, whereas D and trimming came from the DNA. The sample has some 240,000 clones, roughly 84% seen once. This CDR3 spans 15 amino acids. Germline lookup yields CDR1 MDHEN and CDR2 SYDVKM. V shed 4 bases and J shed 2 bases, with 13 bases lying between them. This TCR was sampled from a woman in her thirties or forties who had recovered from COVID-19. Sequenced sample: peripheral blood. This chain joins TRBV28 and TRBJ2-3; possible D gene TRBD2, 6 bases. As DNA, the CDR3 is TGTGCCAGCAGTTCCCTCGCGGGGAACACAGATACGCAGTATTTT. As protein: CASSSLAGNTDTQYF.